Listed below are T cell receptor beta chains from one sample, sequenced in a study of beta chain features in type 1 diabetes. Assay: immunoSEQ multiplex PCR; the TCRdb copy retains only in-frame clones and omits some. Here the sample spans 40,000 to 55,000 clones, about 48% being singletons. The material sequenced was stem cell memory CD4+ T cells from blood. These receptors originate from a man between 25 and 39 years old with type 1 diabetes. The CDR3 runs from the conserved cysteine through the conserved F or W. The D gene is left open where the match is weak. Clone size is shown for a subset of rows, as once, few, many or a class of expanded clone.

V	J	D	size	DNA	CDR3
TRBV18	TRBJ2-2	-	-	TGTGCCAGCTCACCACTGCGGGTCGGCACCGGGGAGCTGTTTTTT	CASSPLRVGTGELFF
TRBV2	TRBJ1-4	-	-	TGTGCCAGCCACCAGCAGGGGTCCATTGAAAAACTGTTTTTT	CASHQQGSIEKLFF
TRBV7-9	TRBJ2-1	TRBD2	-	TGTGCCAGCAGCCCCCGACTAGCGGAATTAGAAGAGCAGTTCTTC	CASSPRLAELEEQFF
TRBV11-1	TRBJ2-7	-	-	TGTGCCAGCAGCCGACTTACCCGATCCCGACTAGTCGGCGAGCAGTACTTC	CASSRLTRSRLVGEQYF
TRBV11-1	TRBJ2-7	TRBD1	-	TGTGCCAGCAGCCCCCGGACAGGGGAAACCTACGAGCAGTACTTC	CASSPRTGETYEQYF
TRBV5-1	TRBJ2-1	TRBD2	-	TGCGCCAGCAGCTTGGGACTAGCGGATTACAATGAGCAGTTCTTC	CASSLGLADYNEQFF
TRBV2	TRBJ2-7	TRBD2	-	TGTGCCAGCACTCTCGGACTAGCGGGGGCCTACGAGCAGTACTTC	CASTLGLAGAYEQYF
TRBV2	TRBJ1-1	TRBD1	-	TGTGCCAGCAGCGAACAGGGGTTGGGGAACACTGAAGCTTTCTTT	CASSEQGLGNTEAFF
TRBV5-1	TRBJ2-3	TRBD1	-	TGCGCCAGCAGCTTGGCTCAGGGGGTTGATACGCAGTATTTT	CASSLAQGVDTQYF
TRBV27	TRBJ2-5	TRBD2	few	TGTGCCAGCAGACTAGCGGGATCGGGGGAGACCCAGTACTTC	CASRLAGSGETQYF
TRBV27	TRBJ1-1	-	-	TGTGCCAGCAGTTTTCAGGGGACCATGAACACTGAAGCTTTCTTT	CASSFQGTMNTEAFF
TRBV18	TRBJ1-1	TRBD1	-	TGTGCCAGCTCACCTCGGACAGGGGACACTGAAGCTTTCTTT	CASSPRTGDTEAFF